This is a list of T cell receptor beta chains from one sample in a study of human T cells and chemical hapten exposure. TCRdb independently ran MiXCR on the RACE reads; one entry per CDR3 protein. Found here are 84,000 or so distinct CDR3 sequences, about 10% of them singletons; the top ten hold roughly 2.4%. Here the sequenced sample was whole blood, taken in connection with sensitization to the hapten diphenylcyclopropenone (DPC). These receptor sequences come from a man in his forties with alopecia areata. Some clones in this sample may be carry-over from other donors' samples. CDR3s include the opening cysteine and the closing phenylalanine or tryptophan. Fields, in order: CDR3 protein, CDR3 DNA, CDR3 length, D gene, V gene, clone size, J gene. A D gene is named only where the DNA matches it firmly. The size entry is marked missing in some rows and otherwise reads once, few, many or a size class.

CASSGAGTSLDEQFF | TGTGCCAGCAGCGGCGCCGGGACTAGCCTTGATGAGCAGTTCTTC | 15 | TRBD2 | TRBV7-6 | few | TRBJ2-1
CASSHYLAGVSSEQFF | TGTGCCAGCAGCCATTATCTAGCGGGAGTTTCCAGTGAGCAGTTCTTC | 16 | TRBD2 | TRBV3-1 | many | TRBJ2-1
CASSYEATSGRNEQFF | TGTGCCAGCAGTTACGAGGCAACTAGCGGGAGGAATGAGCAGTTCTTC | 16 | TRBD2 | TRBV6-2/TRBV6-3 | few | TRBJ2-1
CASSLDRGLETQYF | TGTGCCAGCTCACTGGACAGGGGGTTGGAGACCCAGTACTTC | 14 | TRBD1 | TRBV18 | - | TRBJ2-5
CASSSEGWETQYF | TGTGCCAGCAGCTCTGAGGGCTGGGAGACCCAGTACTTC | 13 | - | TRBV7-9 | few | TRBJ2-5
CASSFEVLQETQYF | TGTGCCAGCAGCTTTGAAGTACTCCAAGAGACCCAGTACTTC | 14 | - | TRBV5-5 | many | TRBJ2-5
CASSLWSSGGSYEQYF | TGTGCCAGCAGCTTATGGTCTAGCGGGGGTTCCTACGAGCAGTACTTC | 16 | TRBD2 | TRBV7-2 | many | TRBJ2-7
CASSSTGVDTEAFF | TGTGCCAGCAGCAGCACAGGGGTGGATACTGAAGCTTTCTTT | 14 | - | TRBV21-1 | many | TRBJ1-1
CASSQSEEQRISGANVLTF | TGCGCCAGCAGTCAATCTGAGGAACAGCGGATCTCTGGGGCCAACGTCCTGACTTTC | 19 | - | TRBV23-1 | few | TRBJ2-6
CASSRGSEAFF | TGTGCCAGTTCTCGGGGCTCTGAAGCTTTCTTT | 11 | - | TRBV12-3/TRBV12-4 | few | TRBJ1-1
CSVGDRGRPNEKLFF | TGCAGCGTGGGGGACAGGGGGCGCCCGAATGAAAAACTGTTTTTT | 15 | TRBD1 | TRBV29-1 | many | TRBJ1-4
CASSLKATYEQYF | TGTGCCAGCAGTCTGAAAGCGACCTACGAGCAGTACTTC | 13 | - | TRBV27 | few | TRBJ2-7
CASSQDGDRNQPQHF | TGTGCCAGCAGCCAAGATGGGGACAGAAACCAGCCCCAGCATTTT | 15 | TRBD1 | TRBV4-2 | many | TRBJ1-5
CASSVLRGQGNTGELFF | TGTGCCAGCAGTGTTCTCCGGGGACAGGGGAACACCGGGGAGCTGTTTTTT | 17 | TRBD1 | TRBV6-1 | - | TRBJ2-2
CASSLWTGGNTIYF | TGCGCCAGCAGCTTGTGGACAGGGGGAAACACCATATATTTT | 14 | TRBD1 | TRBV5-1 | many | TRBJ1-3
CASSWGGVGDGGYTF | TGTGCCAGCAGCTGGGGGGGAGTGGGGGACGGTGGCTACACCTTC | 15 | - | TRBV7-9 | - | TRBJ1-2